The next 11 T cell receptor beta chains were all read from a single sample in a study of T cell responses to AZD1222 COVID-19 vaccine. Method: immunoSEQ multiplex PCR; TCRdb's copy keeps in-frame clones and lacks some. This table has 120,000 to 150,000 clones, 70% to 90% appearing once. This sample comprised peripheral blood, obtained 28 days after the second AZD1222 dose. Every receptor here comes from an adult who received the AZD1222 COVID-19 vaccine.

CDR3 sequence: CASSPLGLAGANTGELFF. As DNA, the CDR3 is TGTGCCAGCTCACCCCTGGGACTAGCAGGTGCGAACACCGGGGAGCTGTTTTTT. The gene calls are TRBV18 and TRBJ2-2, with 9 bases fitting TRBD2. Germline lookup yields CDR1 KGHSH and CDR2 LQKENI. This CDR3 comprises 18 residues. Trimming took 3 bases from V and 0 from J; bases not matched to a gene: 8. The full variable domain, rest sourced from reference TRBV18 and TRBJ2-2, is NAGVMQNPRHLVRRRGQEARLRCSPMKGHSHVYWYRQLPEEGLKFMVYLQKENIIDESGMPKERFSAEFPKEGPSILRIQQVVRGDSAAYFCASSPLGLAGANTGELFFGEGSRLTVL.

This clone is a singleton in its sample. The rearrangement joins TRBV6-5 to TRBJ1-2; the D is unclear. The CDR3 consists of 14 residues. Deletions cut 0 bases from V and 1 base from J, with 6 bases between. The germline V gene encodes CDR1 MNHEY and CDR2 SVGAGI. CDR3 in amino acids: CASSYSASNYGYTF. CDR3 in DNA: TGTGCCAGCAGTTACTCAGCCAGTAACTATGGCTACACCTTC.

J is TRBJ1-4 and V is TRBV24-1; D remains ambiguous. The CDR3 covers 16 residues. Trimming stripped 5 bases from V and 0 bases from J, with 12 bases between. Germline CDR1 KGHDR, CDR2 SFDVKD. The CDR3 DNA reads as TGTGCCACCAGTGGAGGGAACACCGCAACTAATGAAAAACTGTTTTTT. Translated: CATSGGNTATNEKLFF.

The chain uses TRBV19 and TRBJ2-7, with D possibly being TRBD2 (5 bases). Germline loops: CDR1 LNHDA, CDR2 SQIVND (reference sequence). This CDR3 comprises 16 residues. Trimming stripped 6 bases from V and 2 bases from J, with 20 bases between. CDR3 in DNA: TGTGCCAGTAGCCAGCCAGGTAGCGTTGCTACCTACGAGCAGTACTTC. Protein sequence: CASSQPGSVATYEQYF.

V usage is TRBV20-1 and J usage is TRBJ1-2; tentatively, D is TRBD1 (5 bases). The CDR3 is made up of 11 amino acids. V was trimmed by 8 bases and J by 7 bases, leaving 14 bases between them. Germline V gives CDR1 DFQATT, CDR2 SNEGSKA (reference sequence). CDR3 coding DNA: TGCAGTTCCTCGACTGGGGCTGGCTACACCTTC. Its protein is CSSSTGAGYTF.

Of note for this clone: The junction shows a germline mismatch at one end, possibly a read error. The V and J genes are TRBV9 and TRBJ2-1; D gene uncertain. This CDR3 has 11 residues. Germline V CDR1 and CDR2: SGDLS, YYNGEE. In DNA form, the CDR3 reads TGTGTCAGCAGCGCTCTGGATGAGCAGTTCTTC. Its protein product is CVSSALDEQFF. Supplemented by reference TRBV9 and TRBJ2-1, the full variable domain reads DSGVTQTPKHLITATGQRVTLRCSPRSGDLSVYWYQQSLDQGLQFLIQYYNGEERAKGNILERFSAQQFPDLHSELNLSSLELGDSALYFCVSSALDEQFFGPGTRLTVL.

The V call is TRBV10-2, the J call TRBJ2-7; D might be TRBD2 (8 bases). The germline V gene has CDR1 WSHSY and CDR2 SAAADI. The CDR3 is 14 amino acids. V lost 7 bases and J lost 2, with 15 bases in between. The CDR3: CASIGTAGAYEQYF. Written as DNA, the CDR3 is TGCGCCAGCATTGGGACAGCGGGGGCCTACGAGCAGTACTTC.

The rearrangement links TRBV18 to TRBJ2-1; D unresolved. Trimming took 3 bases from V and 14 from J, leaving 14 bases between them. This CDR3 spans 12 amino acids. CDR1 and CDR2 (germline): KGHSH, LQKENI. The CDR3 region has the DNA TGTGCCAGCTCACCCCCTGGCTCGCTGGAGTTCTTC. This translates into CASSPPGSLEFF.

This chain links TRBV27 with TRBJ1-4, with D maybe TRBD1 (5 bases). Germline-derived CDR1 and CDR2 are MNHEY and SMNVEV (reference sequence). Deletions cut 6 bases from V and 7 bases from J, with 24 bases between. CDR3 length equals 17 residues. CDR3: CASSEGRGSLRSEKLFF. CDR3 in DNA: TGTGCCAGCAGCGAGGGCCGGGGCAGCCTAAGGAGTGAAAAACTGTTTTTT. Full variable domain (outside the CDR3, taken from reference TRBV27 and TRBJ1-4): EAQVTQNPRYLITVTGKKLTVTCSQNMNHEYMSWYRQDPGLGLRQIYYSMNVEVTDKGDVPEGYKVSRKEKRNFPLILESPSPNQTSLYFCASSEGRGSLRSEKLFFGSGTQLSVL.

The rearrangement joins TRBV18 to TRBJ2-1, with unresolved D. Germline assignment: CDR1 KGHSH and CDR2 LQKENI. This CDR3 spans 17 amino acids. Trimming left V 5 bases short and J 3 bases short, with 20 bases between. The CDR3 region is CASSSGLTAGFYNEQFF. The CDR3, as DNA: TGTGCCAGCTCATCTGGGCTTACAGCTGGTTTCTACAATGAGCAGTTCTTC.

CDR3 loop: CASSQGTGNLRRTQYF. The CDR3 region has the DNA TGTGCCAGCAGCCAGGGGACAGGAAACCTGAGAAGGACCCAGTACTTC. The chain has TRBV9 and TRBJ2-5; 8 bases agree with TRBD1. Germline trimming cut 4 bases from V and 7 bases from J; bases unmatched to any gene: 15. There are 16 residues in the CDR3. The germline V gene has CDR1 SGDLS and CDR2 YYNGEE.